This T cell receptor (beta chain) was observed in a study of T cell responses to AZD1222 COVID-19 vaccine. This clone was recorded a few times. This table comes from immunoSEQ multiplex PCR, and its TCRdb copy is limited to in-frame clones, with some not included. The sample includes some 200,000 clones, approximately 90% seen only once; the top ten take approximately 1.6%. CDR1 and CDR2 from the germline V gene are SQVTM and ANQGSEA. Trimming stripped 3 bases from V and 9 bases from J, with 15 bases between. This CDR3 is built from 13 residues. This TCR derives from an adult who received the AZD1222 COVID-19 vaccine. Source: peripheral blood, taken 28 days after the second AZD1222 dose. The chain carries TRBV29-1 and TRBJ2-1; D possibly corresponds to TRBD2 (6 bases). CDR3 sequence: CSVERGSGSEQFF. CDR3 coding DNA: TGCAGCGTTGAGCGGGGTTCAGGGTCTGAGCAGTTCTTC.